This T cell receptor beta chain was retrieved from a study of OX40 agonist ivuxolimab in advanced cancers. Study overall: Intravenous ivuxolimab at 0.01 to 10 mg/kg was given to patients every 2 weeks. A mean age of roughly 62 years, range about 20 to 79, was recorded, and over 65% were male.

Using immunoSEQ multiplex PCR, the repertoire was profiled, and TCRdb retains in-frame clones only, with some absent. The sample includes approximately 99,000 clones, 86% of them seen just once. The CDR3 sequence is 18 residues long. CDR1 and CDR2 from the germline V gene are MGHRA and YSYEKL. The V segment lost 3 bases and the J segment 4 bases; nucleotides outside the gene matches: 14. Notes on this clone: Antigen unknown.

Findings and limits, study-wide: Expanded clones belonging to CD8+ T cells outnumbered, on average, those of CD4+.

The receptor was isolated from an adult with an advanced solid tumor such as melanoma, head and neck, liver or kidney cancer. The sample here was CD4+ or CD8+ T cells sorted from blood, taken in a trial of the OX40 agonist ivuxolimab. The chain links TRBV4-1 to TRBJ2-1; TRBD2 matches 8 bases. The CDR3 coding sequence is TGCGCCAGCAGCCATCGGGGGATACGGGGGGGCCGTTACAATGAGCAGTTCTTC. This gives the protein CASSHRGIRGGRYNEQFF.